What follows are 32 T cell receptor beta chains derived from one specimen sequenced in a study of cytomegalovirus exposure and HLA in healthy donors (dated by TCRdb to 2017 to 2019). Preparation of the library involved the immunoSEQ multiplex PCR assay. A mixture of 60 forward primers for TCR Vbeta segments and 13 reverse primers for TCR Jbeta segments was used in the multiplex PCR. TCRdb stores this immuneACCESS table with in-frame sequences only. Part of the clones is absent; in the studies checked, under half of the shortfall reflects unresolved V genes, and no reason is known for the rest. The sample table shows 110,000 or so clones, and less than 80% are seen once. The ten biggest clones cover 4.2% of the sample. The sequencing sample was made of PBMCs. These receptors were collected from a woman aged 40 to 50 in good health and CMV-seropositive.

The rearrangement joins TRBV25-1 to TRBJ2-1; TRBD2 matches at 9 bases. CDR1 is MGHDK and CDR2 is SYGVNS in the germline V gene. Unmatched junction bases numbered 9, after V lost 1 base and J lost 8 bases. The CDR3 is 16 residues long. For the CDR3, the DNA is TGTGCCAGCAGTGAATTAAGCGGCGGGAGGGCCCATGAGCAGTTCTTC. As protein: CASSELSGGRAHEQFF.

The CDR3: CASSRGGWGTGELFF. CDR3 sequence (DNA): TGCGCCAGCAGCCGAGGGGGATGGGGCACCGGGGAGCTGTTTTTT. The gene calls are TRBV5-1 and TRBJ2-2; tentative D call: TRBD1 (6 bases). Trimming took 4 bases from V and 4 from J, leaving 14 bases between them. Germline assignment: CDR1 SGHRS and CDR2 YFSETQ. This CDR3 comprises 15 residues. The variable domain in full, with the rest retrieved from reference TRBV5-1 and TRBJ2-2, is KAGVTQTPRYLIKTRGQQVTLSCSPISGHRSVSWYQQTPGQGLQFLFEYFSETQRNKGNFPGRFSGRQFSNSRSEMNVSTLELGDSALYLCASSRGGWGTGELFFGEGSRLTVL.

CDR3 loop: CASSTNPGSDTQYF. DNA for the CDR3: TGTGCCAGTAGTACCAACCCAGGGTCAGATACGCAGTATTTT. This chain connects TRBV19 to TRBJ2-3, with a possible D match to TRBD1 (5 bases). Germline CDR1 is LNHDA and CDR2 is SQIVND (reference sequence). The CDR3 sequence is 14 residues long. Trimming removed 4 bases at V and 4 bases at J, with 12 bases between.

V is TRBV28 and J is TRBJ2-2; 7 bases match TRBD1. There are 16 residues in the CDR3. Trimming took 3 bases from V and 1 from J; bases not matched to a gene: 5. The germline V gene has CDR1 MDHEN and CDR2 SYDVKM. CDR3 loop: CASSFPRTGNTGELFF. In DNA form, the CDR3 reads TGTGCCAGCAGTTTCCCACGGACAGGGAACACCGGGGAGCTGTTTTTT.

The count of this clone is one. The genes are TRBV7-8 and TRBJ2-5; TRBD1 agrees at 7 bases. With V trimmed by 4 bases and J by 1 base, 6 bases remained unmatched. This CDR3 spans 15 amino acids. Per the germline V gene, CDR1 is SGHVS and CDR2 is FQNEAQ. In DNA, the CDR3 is TGTGCCAGCAGCTCAAGGGGGACAGTCCAAGAGACCCAGTACTTC. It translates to CASSSRGTVQETQYF. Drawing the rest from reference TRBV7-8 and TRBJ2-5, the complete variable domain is GAGVSQSPRYKVAKRGQDVALRCDPISGHVSLFWYQQALGQGPEFLTYFQNEAQLDKSGLPSDRFFAERPEGSVSTLKIQRTQQEDSAVYLCASSSRGTVQETQYFGPGTRLLVL.

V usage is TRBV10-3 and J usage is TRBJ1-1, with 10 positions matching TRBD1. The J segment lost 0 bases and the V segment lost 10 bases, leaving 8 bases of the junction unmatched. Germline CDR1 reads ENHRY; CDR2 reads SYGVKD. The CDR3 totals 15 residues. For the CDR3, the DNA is TGTGCCACCAGGGACAGGGGAAGGGTGAACACTGAAGCTTTCTTT. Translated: CATRDRGRVNTEAFF.

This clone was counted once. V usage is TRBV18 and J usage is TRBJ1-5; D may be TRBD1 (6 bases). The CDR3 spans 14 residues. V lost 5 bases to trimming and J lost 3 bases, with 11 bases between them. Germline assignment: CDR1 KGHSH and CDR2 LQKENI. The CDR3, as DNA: TGTGCCAGCTCAGCGACAGGCTACAATCAGCCCCAGCATTTT. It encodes CASSATGYNQPQHF. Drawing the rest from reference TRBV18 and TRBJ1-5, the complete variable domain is NAGVMQNPRHLVRRRGQEARLRCSPMKGHSHVYWYRQLPEEGLKFMVYLQKENIIDESGMPKERFSAEFPKEGPSILRIQQVVRGDSAAYFCASSATGYNQPQHFGDGTRLSIL.

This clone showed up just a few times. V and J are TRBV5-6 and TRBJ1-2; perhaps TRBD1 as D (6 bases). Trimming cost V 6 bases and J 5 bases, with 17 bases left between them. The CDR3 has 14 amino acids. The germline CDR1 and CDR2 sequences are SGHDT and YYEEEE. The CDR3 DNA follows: TGTGCCAGCATATCCCGGACAGCACAGTATGGCTACACCTTC. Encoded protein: CASISRTAQYGYTF.

The CDR3 DNA follows: TGTGCCAGCAGCTTACGGAGACCTGAAGCTTTCTTT. Translated, it gives CASSLRRPEAFF. The chain uses TRBV11-3 and TRBJ1-1; D remains ambiguous. This CDR3 has 12 amino acids. Germline assignment: CDR1 SGHNT and CDR2 YENEEA. Trimming took off 2 bases at V and 6 bases at J, with 7 bases between the two ends. The full variable domain, in which reference TRBV11-3 and TRBJ1-1 provide the parts outside the CDR3, is EAGVVQSPRYKIIEKKQPVAFWCNPISGHNTLYWYLQNLGQGPELLIRYENEEAVDDSQLPKDRFSAERLKGVDSTLKIQPAELGDSAVYLCASSLRRPEAFFGQGTRLTVV.

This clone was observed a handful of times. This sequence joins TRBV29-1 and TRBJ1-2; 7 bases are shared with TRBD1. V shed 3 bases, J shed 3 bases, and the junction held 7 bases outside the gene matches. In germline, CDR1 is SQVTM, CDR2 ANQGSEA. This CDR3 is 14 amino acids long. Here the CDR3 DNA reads TGCAGCGTTGATTCGGACAGGTCCTACTATGGCTACACCTTC. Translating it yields CSVDSDRSYYGYTF.

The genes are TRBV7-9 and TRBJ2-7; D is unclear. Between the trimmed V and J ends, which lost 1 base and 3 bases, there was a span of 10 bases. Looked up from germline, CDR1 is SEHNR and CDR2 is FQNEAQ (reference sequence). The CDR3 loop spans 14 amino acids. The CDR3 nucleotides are TGTGCCAGCAGCTTAGACAGCACCCTCTACGAGCAGTACTTC. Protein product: CASSLDSTLYEQYF.

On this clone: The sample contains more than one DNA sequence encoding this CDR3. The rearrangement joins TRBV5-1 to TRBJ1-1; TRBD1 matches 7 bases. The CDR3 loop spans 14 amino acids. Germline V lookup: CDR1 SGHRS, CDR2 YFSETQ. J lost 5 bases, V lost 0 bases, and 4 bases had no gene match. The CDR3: CASSLGQGRTEAFF. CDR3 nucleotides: TGCGCCAGCAGCTTGGGACAGGGACGAACTGAAGCTTTCTTT.

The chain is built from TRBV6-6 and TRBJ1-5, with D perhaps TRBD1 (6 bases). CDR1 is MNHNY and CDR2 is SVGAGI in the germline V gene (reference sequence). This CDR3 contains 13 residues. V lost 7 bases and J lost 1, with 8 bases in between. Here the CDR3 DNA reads TGTGCCAGCATTGGACAGAGCAATCAGCCCCAGCATTTT. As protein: CASIGQSNQPQHF.

CDR3 DNA sequence: TGTGCTAGTGGTTTGGTACGATACCACCCCCCGCGGTGGGTCCCAGATACGCAGTATTTT. This encodes CASGLVRYHPPRWVPDTQYF. The chain uses TRBV12-5 and TRBJ2-3; D call uncertain. The CDR3 has 20 amino acids. With 0 bases removed from V and 4 bases from J, the gap between germline ends came to 26 bases. Germline assignment: CDR1 LGHNT and CDR2 FRNRAP.

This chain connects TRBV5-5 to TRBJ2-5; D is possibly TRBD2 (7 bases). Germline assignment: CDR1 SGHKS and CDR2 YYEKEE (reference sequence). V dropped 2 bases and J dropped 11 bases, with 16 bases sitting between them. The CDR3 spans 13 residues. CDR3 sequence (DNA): TGTGCCAGCAGCTTAGGGGGGGCTTGGGAGCAGTACTTC. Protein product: CASSLGGAWEQYF.

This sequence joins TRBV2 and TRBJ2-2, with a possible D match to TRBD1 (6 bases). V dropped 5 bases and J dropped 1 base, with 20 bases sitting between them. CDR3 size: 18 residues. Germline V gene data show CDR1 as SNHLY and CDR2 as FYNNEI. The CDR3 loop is CASSPRPGTFLNTGELFF. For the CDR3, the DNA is TGTGCCAGCAGTCCGCGTCCCGGGACATTTTTGAACACCGGGGAGCTGTTTTTT. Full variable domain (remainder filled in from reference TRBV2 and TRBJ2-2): EPEVTQTPSHQVTQMGQEVILRCVPISNHLYFYWYRQILGQKVEFLVSFYNNEISEKSEIFDDQFSVERPDGSNFTLKIRSTKLEDSAMYFCASSPRPGTFLNTGELFFGEGSRLTVL.

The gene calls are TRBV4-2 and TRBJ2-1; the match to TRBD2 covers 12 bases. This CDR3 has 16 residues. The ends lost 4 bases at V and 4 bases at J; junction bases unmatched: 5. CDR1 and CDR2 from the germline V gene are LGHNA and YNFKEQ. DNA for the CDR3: TGTGCCAGCAGCCGCCGGACTAGCGGGATATACAATGAGCAGTTCTTC. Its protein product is CASSRRTSGIYNEQFF.

The CDR3 nucleotides read TGCGCCAGCAGCTTGGAGACAGGACTAGCTAACTATGGCTACACCTTC. Its translation: CASSLETGLANYGYTF. This chain uses TRBV5-1 with TRBJ1-2, with D maybe TRBD1 (6 bases). This CDR3 spans 16 amino acids. The germline CDR1 and CDR2 sequences are SGHRS and YFSETQ. V gave up 0 bases and J gave up 0 bases, with 12 bases separating them. Using reference TRBV5-1 and TRBJ1-2 for the parts outside the CDR3, the full variable domain is KAGVTQTPRYLIKTRGQQVTLSCSPISGHRSVSWYQQTPGQGLQFLFEYFSETQRNKGNFPGRFSGRQFSNSRSEMNVSTLELGDSALYLCASSLETGLANYGYTFGSGTRLTVV.

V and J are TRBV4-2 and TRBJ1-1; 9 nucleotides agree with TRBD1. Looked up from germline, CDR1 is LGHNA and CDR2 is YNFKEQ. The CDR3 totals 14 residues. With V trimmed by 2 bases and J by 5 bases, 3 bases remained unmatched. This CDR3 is CASSQIGTGTEAFF. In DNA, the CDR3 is TGTGCCAGCAGCCAAATAGGGACAGGGACTGAAGCTTTCTTT.

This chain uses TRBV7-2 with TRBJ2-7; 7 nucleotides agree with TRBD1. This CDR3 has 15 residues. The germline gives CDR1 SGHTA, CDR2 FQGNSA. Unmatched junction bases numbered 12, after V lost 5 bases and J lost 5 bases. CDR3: CASSQGQALTNEQYF. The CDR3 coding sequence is TGTGCCAGCAGCCAAGGACAGGCCTTAACCAACGAGCAGTACTTC.

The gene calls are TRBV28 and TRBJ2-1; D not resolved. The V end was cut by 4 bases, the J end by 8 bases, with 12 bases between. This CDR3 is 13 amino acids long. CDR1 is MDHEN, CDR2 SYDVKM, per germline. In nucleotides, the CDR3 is TGTGCCAGCAGTTCCGGGTTAGGCGATGAGCAGTTCTTC. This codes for CASSSGLGDEQFF.

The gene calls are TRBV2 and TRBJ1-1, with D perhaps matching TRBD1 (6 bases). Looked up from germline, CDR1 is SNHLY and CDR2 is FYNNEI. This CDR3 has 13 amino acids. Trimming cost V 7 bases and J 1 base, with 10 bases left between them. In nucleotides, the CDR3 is TGTGCCAGCAATGGACAGCCGAACACTGAAGCTTTCTTT. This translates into CASNGQPNTEAFF.

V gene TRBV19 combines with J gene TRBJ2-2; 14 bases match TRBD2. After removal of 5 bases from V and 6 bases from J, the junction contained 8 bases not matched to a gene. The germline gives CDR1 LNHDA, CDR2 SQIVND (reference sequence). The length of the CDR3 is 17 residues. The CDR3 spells CASSSPGTSGRSGELFF. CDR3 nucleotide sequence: TGTGCCAGTAGTTCCCCCGGGACTAGCGGGAGATCCGGGGAGCTGTTTTTT.

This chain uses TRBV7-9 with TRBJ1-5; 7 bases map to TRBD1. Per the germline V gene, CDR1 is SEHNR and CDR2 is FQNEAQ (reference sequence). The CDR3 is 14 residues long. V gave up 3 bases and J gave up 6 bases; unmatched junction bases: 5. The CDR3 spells CASSLETGTQPQHF. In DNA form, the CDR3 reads TGTGCCAGCAGCTTGGAGACAGGGACTCAGCCCCAGCATTTT.

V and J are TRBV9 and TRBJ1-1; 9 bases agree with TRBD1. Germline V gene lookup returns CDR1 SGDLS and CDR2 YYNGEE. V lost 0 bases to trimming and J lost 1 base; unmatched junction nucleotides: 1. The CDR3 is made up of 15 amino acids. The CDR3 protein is CASSVGTGANTEAFF. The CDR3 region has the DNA TGTGCCAGCAGCGTAGGGACAGGGGCGAACACTGAAGCTTTCTTT. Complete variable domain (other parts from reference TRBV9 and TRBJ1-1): DSGVTQTPKHLITATGQRVTLRCSPRSGDLSVYWYQQSLDQGLQFLIQYYNGEERAKGNILERFSAQQFPDLHSELNLSSLELGDSALYFCASSVGTGANTEAFFGQGTRLTVV.

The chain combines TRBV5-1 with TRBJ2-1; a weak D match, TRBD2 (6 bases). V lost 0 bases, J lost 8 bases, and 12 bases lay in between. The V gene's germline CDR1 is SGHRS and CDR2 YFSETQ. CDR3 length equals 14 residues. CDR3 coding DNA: TGCGCCAGCAGCTTGGGACTAGTAACGGATGAGCAGTTCTTC. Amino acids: CASSLGLVTDEQFF.

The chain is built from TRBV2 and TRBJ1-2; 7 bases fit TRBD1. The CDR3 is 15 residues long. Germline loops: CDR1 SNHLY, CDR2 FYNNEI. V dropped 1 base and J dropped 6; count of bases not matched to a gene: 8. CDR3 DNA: TGTGCCAGCAGTGAAGTCGGGACAGAGAGTCATGGCTACACCTTC. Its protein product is CASSEVGTESHGYTF. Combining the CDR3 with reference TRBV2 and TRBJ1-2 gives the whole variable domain EPEVTQTPSHQVTQMGQEVILRCVPISNHLYFYWYRQILGQKVEFLVSFYNNEISEKSEIFDDQFSVERPDGSNFTLKIRSTKLEDSAMYFCASSEVGTESHGYTFGSGTRLTVV.

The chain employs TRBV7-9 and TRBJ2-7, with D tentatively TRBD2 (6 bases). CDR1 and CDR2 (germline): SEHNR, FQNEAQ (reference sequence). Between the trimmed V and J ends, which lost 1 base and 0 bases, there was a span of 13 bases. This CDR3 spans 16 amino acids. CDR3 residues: CASSLGGGTVSYEQYF. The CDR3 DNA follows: TGTGCCAGCAGCTTAGGGGGCGGGACGGTCTCCTACGAGCAGTACTTC.

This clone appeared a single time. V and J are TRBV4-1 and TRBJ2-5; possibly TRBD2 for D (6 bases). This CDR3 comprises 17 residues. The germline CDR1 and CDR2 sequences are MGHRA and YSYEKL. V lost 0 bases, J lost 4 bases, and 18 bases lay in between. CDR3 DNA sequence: TGCGCCAGCAGCCAAGATCAACTAGCTGGGTTCGGAGAGACCCAGTACTTC. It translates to CASSQDQLAGFGETQYF.

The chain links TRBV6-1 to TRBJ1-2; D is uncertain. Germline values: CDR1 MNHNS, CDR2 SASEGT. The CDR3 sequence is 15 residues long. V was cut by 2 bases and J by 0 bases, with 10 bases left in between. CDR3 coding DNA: TGTGCCAGCAGTGAACTAGTGGGAGCTAACTATGGCTACACCTTC. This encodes CASSELVGANYGYTF.

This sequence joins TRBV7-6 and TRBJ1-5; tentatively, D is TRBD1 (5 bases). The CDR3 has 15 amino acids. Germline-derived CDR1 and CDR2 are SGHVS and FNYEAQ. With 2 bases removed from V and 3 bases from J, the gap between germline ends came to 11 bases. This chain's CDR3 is CASSLFQGPNQPQHF. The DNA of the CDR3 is TGTGCCAGCAGCTTATTCCAGGGCCCCAATCAGCCCCAGCATTTT. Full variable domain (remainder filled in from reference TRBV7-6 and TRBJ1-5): GAGVSQSPRYKVTKRGQDVALRCDPISGHVSLYWYRQALGQGPEFLTYFNYEAQQDKSGLPNDRFSAERPEGSISTLTIQRTEQRDSAMYRCASSLFQGPNQPQHFGDGTRLSIL.

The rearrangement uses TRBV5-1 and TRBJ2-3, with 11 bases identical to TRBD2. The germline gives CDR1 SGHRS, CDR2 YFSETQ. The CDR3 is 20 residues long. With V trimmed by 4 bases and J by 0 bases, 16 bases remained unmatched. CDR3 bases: TGCGCCAGCAGCGACCCTTCCGGGACTAGCGGTATTTCTAGCACAGATACGCAGTATTTT. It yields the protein CASSDPSGTSGISSTDTQYF.